The present entry profiles one T cell receptor beta chain with its context. This CDR3 spans 16 amino acids. Losses at the gene ends were 6 bases for V and 5 bases for J; bases not matched to a gene: 12. Germline V lookup: CDR1 LNHDA, CDR2 SQIVND (reference sequence). This sample was included in a study of Graves' ophthalmopathy and Graves' hyperthyroidism. RNA served as the template for amplifying TCR beta CDR3 regions. HTBI primers were used in a first-round RT-PCR, which preceded a second-round multiplex PCR. Using its own MiXCR run on the multiplex PCR reads, TCRdb lists one record per CDR3 protein. This table holds about 600,000 distinct CDR3 sequences, under 40% found once.

V is TRBV19 and J is TRBJ2-5; 10 nucleotides align to TRBD1. The sequencing sample was made of peripheral blood or thyroid tissue (not recorded which). The sequence was collected from an adult man with Graves' hyperthyroidism. The CDR3 loop is CASSPGTGVLVETQYF. In nucleotides, the CDR3 is TGTGCCAGTAGCCCCGGGACAGGGGTTCTTGTGGAGACCCAGTACTTC.